These 7 T cell receptor beta chains originate from one sample sequenced in a study of monozygotic twins with inflammatory bowel disease. TCRdb reprocessed the 5' RACE reads and reports one entry per CDR3 protein, with no DNA. The sample yields approximately 400,000 distinct CDR3 sequences, of which the top ten take up 2.4%. Specimen: blood. The origin of the receptors is a human donor with ulcerative colitis or Crohn's disease, or a healthy co-twin of an affected twin (not recorded which).

The chain carries TRBV10-3 and TRBJ1-2; the TRBD1 assignment by TCRdb is unverifiable without DNA. The CDR3 totals 15 residues. Germline V gene data show CDR1 as ENHRY and CDR2 as SYGVKD. CDR3 in amino acids: CAISDPGTGNYGYTF.

This chain uses TRBV7-2 with TRBJ1-2. The V gene's germline CDR1 is SGHTA and CDR2 FQGNSA. The CDR3 has 14 amino acids. CDR3 sequence: CASSLDERVHGYTF.

The chain combines TRBV4-2 with TRBJ2-2. The germline V gene encodes CDR1 LGHNA and CDR2 YNFKEQ. This CDR3 is built from 15 residues. The chain's CDR3 is CASSPQFANTGELFF.

The V gene is TRBV6-2 or TRBV6-3, the J gene TRBJ2-3; checking the TCRdb D call of TRBD1 is not possible without DNA. CDR3 length: 14 residues. CDR1 MNHEY and CDR2 SVGEGT come from the germline V gene. CDR3 protein: CASRKGGPTDTQYF.

The chain uses TRBV11-2 and TRBJ2-5; TCRdb's D gene call, TRBD1, goes unchecked for lack of DNA. The V gene's germline CDR1 is SGHAT and CDR2 FQNNGV. The CDR3 spans 15 residues. The CDR3 protein is CASSLTGRGGETQYF.

This rearrangement joins TRBV7-3 to TRBJ2-1. Germline assignment: CDR1 SGHTA and CDR2 FQGTGA. CDR3 length: 13 amino acids. CDR3 region: CASSLSEKREQFF.

The chain joins TRBV28 to TRBJ2-7. This CDR3 is 14 amino acids long. CDR1 MDHEN and CDR2 SYDVKM come from the germline V gene. This CDR3 is CASSRSSDPYEQYF.